The rows below give T cell receptor beta chains drawn from one sample of a study of identical twins. TCRdb independently ran MiXCR on the 5' RACE reads; one entry per CDR3 protein. The sample lists 700,000 to 950,000 distinct CDR3 sequences; roughly an eighth were seen once. The same data also went into a second study, on yellow fever vaccine responses in identical twins.

Sequenced sample: PBMCs. The origin of the receptors is a woman younger than 30 in good health. CDR3s include the opening cysteine and the closing phenylalanine or tryptophan. A D gene is named only where the DNA matches it firmly. Clone size appears in some rows only: once, few, many, or a class for an expanded clone.

v_call	d_call	j_call	clone_size	cdr3_aa	cdr3_nt
TRBV15	-	TRBJ2-5	many	CATSRVLNQETQYF	TGTGCCACCAGCAGAGTTTTGAACCAAGAGACCCAGTACTTC
TRBV2	TRBD1	TRBJ1-5	-	CASSEYTGGGNQPQHF	TGTGCCAGCAGTGAATATACAGGGGGCGGCAATCAGCCCCAGCATTTT
TRBV6-1	-	TRBJ1-3	-	CASRTDSTGNTIYF	TGTGCCAGCAGAACCGACAGTACTGGAAACACCATATATTTT
TRBV10-2	TRBD2	TRBJ2-3	-	CASKESGGATDTQYF	TGCGCCAGCAAGGAAAGCGGGGGGGCAACAGATACGCAGTATTTT
TRBV5-1	TRBD2	TRBJ2-1	many	CASSLRLADNEQFF	TGCGCCAGCAGCCTTAGACTAGCAGACAATGAGCAGTTCTTC
TRBV25-1	TRBD1	TRBJ2-1	-	CASSDGTGDPPLNEQFF	TGTGCCAGCAGTGACGGGACAGGGGATCCCCCTTTGAATGAGCAGTTCTTC
TRBV18	-	TRBJ2-5	many	CASSRTDQETQYF	TGTGCCAGCTCACGAACGGATCAAGAGACCCAGTACTTC
TRBV7-6	TRBD2	TRBJ2-5	-	CASSPVSGVQETQYF	TGTGCCAGCAGCCCGGTTAGCGGGGTACAAGAGACCCAGTACTTC
TRBV5-1	-	TRBJ2-3	-	CASSLERAVQDTQYF	TGCGCCAGCAGCTTGGAAAGGGCTGTCCAAGATACGCAGTATTTT
TRBV20-1	TRBD2	TRBJ2-7	few	CSALPSGEIHEQYF	TGCAGTGCCCTACCTAGCGGGGAAATTCACGAGCAGTACTTC
TRBV5-1	-	TRBJ1-1	many	CASSLAAANTEAFF	TGCGCCAGCAGCTTGGCCGCAGCAAACACTGAAGCTTTCTTT
TRBV27	-	TRBJ1-1	-	CASSRSWDKLNTEAFF	TGTGCCAGCAGCCGCTCCTGGGACAAGTTAAACACTGAAGCTTTCTTT
TRBV12-3/TRBV12-4	-	TRBJ1-1	-	CASSLEQVGKAFF	TGTGCCAGCAGTTTAGAACAGGTCGGGAAGGCTTTCTTT
TRBV6-5	-	TRBJ2-2	-	CASSWSGELFF	TGTGCCAGCAGTTGGAGTGGGGAGCTGTTTTTT
TRBV12-3/TRBV12-4	-	TRBJ2-1	-	CASSFGGIYNEQFF	TGTGCCAGCAGTTTTGGGGGTATCTACAATGAGCAGTTCTTC
TRBV18	TRBD2	TRBJ2-3	few	CASSPPGLAGGPDTQYF	TGTGCCAGCTCACCACCGGGACTAGCGGGAGGGCCAGATACGCAGTATTTT
TRBV7-9	TRBD1	TRBJ1-2	-	CASSLSGTAFDYGYTF	TGTGCCAGCAGCTTAAGCGGGACAGCATTCGACTATGGCTACACCTTC
TRBV20-1	-	TRBJ2-7	-	CSAPFQGRDEQYF	TGCAGTGCTCCATTCCAGGGGCGGGACGAGCAGTACTTC
TRBV6-5	TRBD1	TRBJ2-7	once	CASSYSYSGTGHLYEQYF	TGTGCCAGCAGTTACTCGTACAGCGGGACAGGGCACCTCTACGAGCAGTACTTC
TRBV6-4	-	TRBJ2-3	few	CATSSGPTGADTQYF	TGTGCCACCTCCTCCGGGCCGACGGGGGCAGATACGCAGTATTTT
TRBV12-3/TRBV12-4	-	TRBJ2-6	many	CASRGLMGSGANVLTF	TGTGCCAGCAGGGGCCTGATGGGGTCTGGGGCCAACGTCCTGACTTTC